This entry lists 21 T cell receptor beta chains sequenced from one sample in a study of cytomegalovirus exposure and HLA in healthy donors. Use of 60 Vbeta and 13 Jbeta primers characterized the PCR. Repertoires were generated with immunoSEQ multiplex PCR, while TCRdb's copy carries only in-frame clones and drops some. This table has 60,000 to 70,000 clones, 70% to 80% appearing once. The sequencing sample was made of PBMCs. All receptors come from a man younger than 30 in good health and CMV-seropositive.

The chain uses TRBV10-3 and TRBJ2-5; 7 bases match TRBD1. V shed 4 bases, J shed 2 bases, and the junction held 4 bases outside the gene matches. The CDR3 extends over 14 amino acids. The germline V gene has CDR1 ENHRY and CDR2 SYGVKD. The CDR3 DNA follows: TGTGCCATCAGTGTGCAGGGACAGCAAGAGACCCAGTACTTC. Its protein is CAISVQGQQETQYF.

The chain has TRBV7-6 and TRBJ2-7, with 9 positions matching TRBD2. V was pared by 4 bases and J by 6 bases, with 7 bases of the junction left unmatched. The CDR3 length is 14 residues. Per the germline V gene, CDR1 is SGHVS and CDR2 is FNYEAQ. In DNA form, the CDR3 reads TGTGCCAGCAGCTCCGGGGGACTAGCCGCCGAGCAGTACTTC. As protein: CASSSGGLAAEQYF.

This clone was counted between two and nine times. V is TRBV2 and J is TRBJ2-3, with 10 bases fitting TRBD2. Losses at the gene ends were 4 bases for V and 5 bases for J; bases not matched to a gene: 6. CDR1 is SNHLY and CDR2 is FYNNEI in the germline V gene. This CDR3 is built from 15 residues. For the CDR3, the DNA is TGTGCCAGCAGTGGGGTAGCGGGGGGACTAGATACGCAGTATTTT. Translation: CASSGVAGGLDTQYF.

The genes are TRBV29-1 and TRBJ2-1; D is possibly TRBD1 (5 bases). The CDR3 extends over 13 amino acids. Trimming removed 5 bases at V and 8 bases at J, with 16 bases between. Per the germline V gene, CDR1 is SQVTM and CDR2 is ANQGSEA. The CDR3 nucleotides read TGCAGCGTTTCTATCAGCAGGGCTGATGAGCAGTTCTTC. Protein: CSVSISRADEQFF.

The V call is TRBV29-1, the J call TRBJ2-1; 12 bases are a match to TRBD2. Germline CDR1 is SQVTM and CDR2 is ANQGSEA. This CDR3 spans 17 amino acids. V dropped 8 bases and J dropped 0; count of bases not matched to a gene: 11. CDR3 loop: CSSTGTSGPSSYNEQFF. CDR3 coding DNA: TGCAGCTCGACCGGGACTAGCGGGCCTAGCTCCTACAATGAGCAGTTCTTC.

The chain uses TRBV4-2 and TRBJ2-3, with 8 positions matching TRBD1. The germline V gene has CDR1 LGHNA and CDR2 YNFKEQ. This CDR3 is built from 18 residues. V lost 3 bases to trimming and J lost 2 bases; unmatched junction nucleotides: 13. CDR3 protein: CASSQQLGTGALTDTQYF. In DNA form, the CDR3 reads TGTGCCAGCAGCCAGCAACTGGGGACAGGAGCTCTCACAGATACGCAGTATTTT.

This CDR3 is CASSQFPNRHYGYTF. The CDR3 DNA reads as TGCGCCAGCAGCCAATTTCCAAACAGACACTATGGCTACACCTTC. The rearrangement links TRBV4-1 to TRBJ1-2; D ambiguous. The V end lost 2 bases, the J end lost 3 bases, and 13 bases lay between the germline ends. The germline V gene has CDR1 MGHRA and CDR2 YSYEKL. The CDR3 has 15 amino acids.

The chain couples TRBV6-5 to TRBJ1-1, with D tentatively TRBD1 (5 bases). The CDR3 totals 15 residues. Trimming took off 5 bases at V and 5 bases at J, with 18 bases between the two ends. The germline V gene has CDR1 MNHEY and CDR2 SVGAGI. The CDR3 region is CASSPYLRVGTEAFF. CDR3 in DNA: TGTGCCAGCAGTCCGTACCTCAGGGTAGGGACTGAAGCTTTCTTT.

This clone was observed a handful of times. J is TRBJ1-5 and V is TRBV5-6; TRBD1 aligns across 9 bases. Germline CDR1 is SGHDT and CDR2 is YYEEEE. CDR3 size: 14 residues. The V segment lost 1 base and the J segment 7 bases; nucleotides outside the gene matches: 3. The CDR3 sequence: CASSLTGGGQPQHF. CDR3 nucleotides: TGTGCCAGCAGCTTGACAGGGGGCGGGCAGCCCCAGCATTTT.

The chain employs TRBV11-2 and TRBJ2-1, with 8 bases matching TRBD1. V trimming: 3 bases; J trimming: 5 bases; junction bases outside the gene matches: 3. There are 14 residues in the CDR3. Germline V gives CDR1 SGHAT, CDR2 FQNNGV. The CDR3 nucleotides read TGTGCCAGCAGCTTGCAGGGACAGGACAATGAGCAGTTCTTC. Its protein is CASSLQGQDNEQFF.

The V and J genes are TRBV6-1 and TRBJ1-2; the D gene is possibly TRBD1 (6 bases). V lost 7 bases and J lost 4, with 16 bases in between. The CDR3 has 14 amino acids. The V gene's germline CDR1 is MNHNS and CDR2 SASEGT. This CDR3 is CASTNRDNGYGYTF. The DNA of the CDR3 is TGTGCCAGCACCAACCGGGACAACGGCTATGGCTACACCTTC.

For the CDR3, the DNA is TGTGCCAGCAGTTATTTCGGACAGGGGGCGAACAACTACGAGCAGTACTTC. This translates into CASSYFGQGANNYEQYF. The chain couples TRBV28 to TRBJ2-7, with TRBD1 identical over 11 bases. The germline CDR1 and CDR2 sequences are MDHEN and SYDVKM. Trimming at V came to 4 bases and at J to 3 bases, leaving 11 bases not matched to a gene. The CDR3 contains 17 residues. The variable domain in full, with the rest retrieved from reference TRBV28 and TRBJ2-7, is DVKVTQSSRYLVKRTGEKVFLECVQDMDHENMFWYRQDPGLGLRLIYFSYDVKMKEKGDIPEGYSVSREKKERFSLILESASTNQTSMYLCASSYFGQGANNYEQYFGPGTRLTVT.

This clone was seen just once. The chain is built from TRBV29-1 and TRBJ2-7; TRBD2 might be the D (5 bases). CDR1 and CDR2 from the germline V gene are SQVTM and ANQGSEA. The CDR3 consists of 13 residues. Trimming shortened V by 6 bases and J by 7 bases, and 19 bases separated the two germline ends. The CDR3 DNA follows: TGCAGCGTCGTAGGGCCGCCGGGGTTGGAGCAGTACTTC. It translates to CSVVGPPGLEQYF.

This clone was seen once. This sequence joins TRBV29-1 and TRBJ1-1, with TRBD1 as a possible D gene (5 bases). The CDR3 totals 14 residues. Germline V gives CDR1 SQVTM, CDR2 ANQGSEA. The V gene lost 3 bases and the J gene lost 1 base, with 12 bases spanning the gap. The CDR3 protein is CSVEGGTANTEAFF. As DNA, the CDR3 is TGCAGCGTTGAGGGGGGAACAGCGAACACTGAAGCTTTCTTT.

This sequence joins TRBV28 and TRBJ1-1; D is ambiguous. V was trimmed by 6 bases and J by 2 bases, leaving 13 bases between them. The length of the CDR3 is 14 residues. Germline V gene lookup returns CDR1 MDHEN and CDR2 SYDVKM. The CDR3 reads CASSLTTRNTEAFF. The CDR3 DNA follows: TGTGCCAGCAGCCTAACTACAAGAAACACTGAAGCTTTCTTT.

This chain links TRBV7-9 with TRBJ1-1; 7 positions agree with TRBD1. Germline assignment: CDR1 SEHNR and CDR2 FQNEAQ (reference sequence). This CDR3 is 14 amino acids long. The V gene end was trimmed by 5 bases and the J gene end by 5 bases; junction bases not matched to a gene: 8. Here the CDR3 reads CASSLQGDGTEAFF. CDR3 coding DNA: TGTGCCAGCAGCCTCCAGGGGGATGGGACTGAAGCTTTCTTT. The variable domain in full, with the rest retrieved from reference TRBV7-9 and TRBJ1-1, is DTGVSQNPRHKITKRGQNVTFRCDPISEHNRLYWYRQTLGQGPEFLTYFQNEAQLEKSRLLSDRFSAERPKGSFSTLEIQRTEQGDSAMYLCASSLQGDGTEAFFGQGTRLTVV.

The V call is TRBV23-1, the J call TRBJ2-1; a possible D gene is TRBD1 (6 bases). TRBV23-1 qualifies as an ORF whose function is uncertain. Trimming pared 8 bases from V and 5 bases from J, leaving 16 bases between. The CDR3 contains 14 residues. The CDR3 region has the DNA TGCGCCAGCTTACTATCATGGACAGACAATGAGCAGTTCTTC. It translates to CASLLSWTDNEQFF.

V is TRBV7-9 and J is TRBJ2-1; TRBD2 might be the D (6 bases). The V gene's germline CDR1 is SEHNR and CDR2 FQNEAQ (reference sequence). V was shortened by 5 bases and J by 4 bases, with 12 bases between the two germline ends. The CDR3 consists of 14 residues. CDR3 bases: TGTGCCAGCAGCACGGGGGTGGGGTACAATGAGCAGTTCTTC. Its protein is CASSTGVGYNEQFF.

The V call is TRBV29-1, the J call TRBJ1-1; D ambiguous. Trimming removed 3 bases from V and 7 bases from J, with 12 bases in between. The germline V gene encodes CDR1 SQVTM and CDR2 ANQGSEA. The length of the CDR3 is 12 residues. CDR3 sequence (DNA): TGCAGCGTTGAGTCTGGAGTGGATGAAGCTTTCTTT. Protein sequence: CSVESGVDEAFF.

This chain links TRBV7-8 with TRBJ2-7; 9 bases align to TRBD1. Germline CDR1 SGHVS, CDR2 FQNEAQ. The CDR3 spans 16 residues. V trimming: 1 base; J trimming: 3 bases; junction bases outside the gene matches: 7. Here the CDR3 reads CASSLVGTGSRYEQYF. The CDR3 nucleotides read TGTGCCAGCAGCTTAGTCGGGACAGGGAGCCGCTACGAGCAGTACTTC.

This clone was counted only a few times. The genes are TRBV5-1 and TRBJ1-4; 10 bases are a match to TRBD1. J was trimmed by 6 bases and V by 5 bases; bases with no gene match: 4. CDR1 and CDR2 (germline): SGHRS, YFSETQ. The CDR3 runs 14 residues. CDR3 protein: CASRRGTGDEKLFF. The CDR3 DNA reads TGCGCCAGCAGACGCGGGACAGGGGATGAAAAACTGTTTTTT. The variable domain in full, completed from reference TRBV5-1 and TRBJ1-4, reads KAGVTQTPRYLIKTRGQQVTLSCSPISGHRSVSWYQQTPGQGLQFLFEYFSETQRNKGNFPGRFSGRQFSNSRSEMNVSTLELGDSALYLCASRRGTGDEKLFFGSGTQLSVL.